This entry concerns a single T cell receptor beta chain. Its antigen is currently not known. Base qualities are not recorded, but no much larger clone differs from it by a single base. The same CDR3 arises from other DNA sequences in this sample as well. The record originates from a study of blood T cell repertoires in COVID-19 (TCRdb year 2020). In terms of the full investigation: Samples from collaborators originated in the United States, Italy and Spain and spanned both the acute and convalescent phases of COVID-19. A de-identified subject ID, COVID-19 status, age in years and sex were almost always included in the sample metadata. Where available, HLA class I and class II types were obtained from metadata supplied by the sample provider rather than from assay-based typing. The material from the prospective study consisted of cDNA or gDNA derived from T cells, B-cell-depleted T cells, or PBMCs. Samples came from the ongoing ImmuneRACE study (first 160 participants) plus 1,254 subjects from 6 global collaborators. Deeply sampled blood TCRbeta repertoires from subjects exposed to, actively infected with, or recovered from COVID-19 were included in the dataset. A freely available public database, intended as a resource for researchers studying the immune response to SARS-CoV-2, is where the repertoires were released.

Taken from cysteine to phenylalanine, the CDR3 has 16 residues. Solely the CDR3 DNA is kept, with 48 bases framed from the first base. V and J are truncated by 3 bases and 0 bases respectively, leaving an intervening sequence of 12 bases. For CDR1 and CDR2, the germline V gene (reference sequence) lists LNHDA and SQIVND. Enrolling through a virtual design, the prospective study's participants ranged in age from roughly 18 to 89 years and lived across roughly 23 United States geographic areas. To assign participants to cohorts, the prospective study relied on clinical history that participants themselves reported in a screening survey and a study questionnaire. For ImmuneRACE Cohort 3, a participant was defined as recovered based on two consecutive negative NP/OP PCR tests, clearance by a healthcare professional, or resolution of symptoms. In the prospective study, mobile phlebotomists collected whole blood, serum and a nasopharyngeal or oropharyngeal swab from each participant. Additional blood draws and questionnaires over an approximately 2-month period could optionally be provided by prospective study participants. Before DNA extraction, prospective study blood samples were shipped either frozen or at room temperature.

The immunoSEQ Assay, a bias-controlled multiplex PCR, was used to amplify TCRbeta CDR3 regions from genomic DNA. The study's processing was this. Within the assay, amplification of reference gene primers was used to estimate how many nucleated cells each sample contained. To quantify the absolute abundance of each unique TCRbeta CDR3 rearrangement, sequence reads were collapsed and filtered. For each sample, productive Simpson clonality was calculated by taking the square root of Simpson's diversity index across productive rearrangements. TCRdb provides this immuneACCESS table in a form limited to in-frame rearrangements. Some clones are lacking; in checked studies, under half of them reflect an unresolved V gene, and why the rest are absent is not known. V and J calls and clone size are given by that table; D and trimming were obtained from the DNA. In all, the sample holds roughly 330,000 clones, and about 85% of those were seen once. The top ten clonotypes cover approximately 5% of the sample.

Summary of the overall study and its limitations: The quantity of clinical and demographic metadata differed by source and by participant and was supplied without curation.

Rearrangement joined TRBV19 to TRBJ1-5; no D gene can be assigned with confidence. This clonotype was obtained from a woman in her 30s who had recovered from COVID-19. The specimen was PBMCs or T cells enriched from blood (not recorded which). The CDR3 is CASSIGGGLSNQPQHF. The DNA reads as follows: TGTGCCAGTAGTATCGGCGGCGGACTTAGCAATCAGCCCCAGCATTTT.